This T cell receptor beta chain appears in the sequencing data of a study of breast tumors, draining lymph nodes, adjacent tissues. Each CDR3 protein is one row after TCRdb ran MiXCR on the multiplex PCR reads. The data contain approximately 300,000 distinct CDR3 sequences, under 35% of them singletons. CDR1 and CDR2 (germline): SSHAT, FNYEAQ (reference sequence). The CDR3 is 14 amino acids. Axillary draining lymph nodes of breast cancer patients supplied the node samples. This clonotype is a singleton in its sample. A read error is possible here, since a much larger clone lies one base away. The chain joins TRBV7-7 to TRBJ2-1; weak D call: TRBD1 (6 bases). Sequenced material: axillary lymph node tissue. The clonotype originates from a female donor with breast cancer. Some clones in this sample may be carry-over from other donors' samples. CDR3 residues: CAGSFGQGSNEQFF. In DNA form, the CDR3 reads TGTGCTGGCAGCTTCGGGCAGGGGAGCAATGAGCAGTTCTTC.